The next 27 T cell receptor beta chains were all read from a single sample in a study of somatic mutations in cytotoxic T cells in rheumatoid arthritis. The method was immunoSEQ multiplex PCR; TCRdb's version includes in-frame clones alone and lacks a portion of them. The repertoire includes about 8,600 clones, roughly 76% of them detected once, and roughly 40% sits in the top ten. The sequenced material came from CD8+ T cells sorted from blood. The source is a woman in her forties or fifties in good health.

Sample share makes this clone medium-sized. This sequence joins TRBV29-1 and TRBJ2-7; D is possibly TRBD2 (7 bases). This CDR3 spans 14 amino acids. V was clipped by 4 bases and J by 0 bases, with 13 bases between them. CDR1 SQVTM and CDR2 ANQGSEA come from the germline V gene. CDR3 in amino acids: CSVGGASGSYEQYF. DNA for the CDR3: TGCAGCGTTGGGGGGGCTAGCGGCTCCTACGAGCAGTACTTC.

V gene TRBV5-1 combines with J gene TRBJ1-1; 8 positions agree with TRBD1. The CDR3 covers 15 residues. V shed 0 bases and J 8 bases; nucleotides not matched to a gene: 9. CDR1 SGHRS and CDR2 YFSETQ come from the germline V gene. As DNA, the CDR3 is TGCGCCAGCAGCTTGGTCGGGACAGGACTGCGCGAAGCTTTCTTT. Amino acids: CASSLVGTGLREAFF.

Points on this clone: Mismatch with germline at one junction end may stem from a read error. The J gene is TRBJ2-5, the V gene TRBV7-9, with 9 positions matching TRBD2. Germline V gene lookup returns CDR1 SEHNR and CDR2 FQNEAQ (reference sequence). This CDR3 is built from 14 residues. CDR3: CASSFSLAGSLGDF. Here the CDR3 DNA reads TGTGCCAGCAGCTTTAGCCTAGCGGGGTCTCTTGGCGACTTC.

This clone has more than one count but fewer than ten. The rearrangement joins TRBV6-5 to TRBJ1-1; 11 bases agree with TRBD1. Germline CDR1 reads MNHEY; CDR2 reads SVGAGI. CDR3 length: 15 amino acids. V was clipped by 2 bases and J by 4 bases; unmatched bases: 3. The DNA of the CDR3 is TGTGCCAGCAGTTACACCGGGACAGGGGGCACTGAAGCTTTCTTT. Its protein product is CASSYTGTGGTEAFF.

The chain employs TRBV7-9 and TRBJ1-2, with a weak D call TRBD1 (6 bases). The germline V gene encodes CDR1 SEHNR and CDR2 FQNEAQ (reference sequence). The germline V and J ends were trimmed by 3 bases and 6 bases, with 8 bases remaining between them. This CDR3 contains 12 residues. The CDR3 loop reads CASSFSGDGYTF. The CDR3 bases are TGTGCCAGCAGCTTCTCAGGGGATGGCTACACCTTC.

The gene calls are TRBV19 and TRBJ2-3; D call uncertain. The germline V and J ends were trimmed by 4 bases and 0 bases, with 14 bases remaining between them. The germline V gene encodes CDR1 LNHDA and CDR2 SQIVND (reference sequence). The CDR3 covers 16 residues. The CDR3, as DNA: TGTGCCAGTAGTAGCCTCGACACGCTGAGCACAGATACGCAGTATTTT. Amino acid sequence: CASSSLDTLSTDTQYF. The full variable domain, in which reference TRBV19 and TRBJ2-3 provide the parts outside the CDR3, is DGGITQSPKYLFRKEGQNVTLSCEQNLNHDAMYWYRQDPGQGLRLIYYSQIVNDFQKGDIAEGYSVSREKKESFPLTVTSAQKNPTAFYLCASSSLDTLSTDTQYFGPGTRLTVL.

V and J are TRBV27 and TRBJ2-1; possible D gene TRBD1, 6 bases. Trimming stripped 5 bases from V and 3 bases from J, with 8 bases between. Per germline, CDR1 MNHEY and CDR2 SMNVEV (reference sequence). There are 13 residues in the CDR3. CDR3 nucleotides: TGTGCCAGCAGTCCGGACAGCTACAATGAGCAGTTCTTC. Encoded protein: CASSPDSYNEQFF.

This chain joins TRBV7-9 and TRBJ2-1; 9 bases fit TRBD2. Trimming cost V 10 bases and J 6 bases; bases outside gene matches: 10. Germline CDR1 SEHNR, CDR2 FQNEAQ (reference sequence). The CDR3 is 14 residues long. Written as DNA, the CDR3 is TGTGCCACCTACAGCGGGGGGTGGCTCAATGAGCAGTTCTTC. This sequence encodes CATYSGGWLNEQFF.

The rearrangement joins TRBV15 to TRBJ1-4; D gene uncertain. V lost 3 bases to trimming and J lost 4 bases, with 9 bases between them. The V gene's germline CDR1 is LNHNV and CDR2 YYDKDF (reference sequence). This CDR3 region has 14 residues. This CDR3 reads CATSSLRFNEKLFF. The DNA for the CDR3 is TGTGCCACCAGCAGCCTACGGTTTAATGAAAAACTGTTTTTT.

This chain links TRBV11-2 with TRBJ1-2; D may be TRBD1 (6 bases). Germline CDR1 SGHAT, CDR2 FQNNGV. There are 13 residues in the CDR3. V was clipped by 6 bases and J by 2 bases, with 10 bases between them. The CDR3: CASSHGQNYGYTF. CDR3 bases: TGTGCCAGCAGTCACGGACAGAACTATGGCTACACCTTC.

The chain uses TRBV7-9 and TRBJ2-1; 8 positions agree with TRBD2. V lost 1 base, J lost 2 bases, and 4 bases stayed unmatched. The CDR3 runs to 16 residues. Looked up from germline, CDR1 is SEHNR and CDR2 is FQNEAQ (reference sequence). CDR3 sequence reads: CASSLGSGETYNEQFF. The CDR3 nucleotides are TGTGCCAGCAGCTTAGGTAGCGGGGAGACCTACAATGAGCAGTTCTTC.

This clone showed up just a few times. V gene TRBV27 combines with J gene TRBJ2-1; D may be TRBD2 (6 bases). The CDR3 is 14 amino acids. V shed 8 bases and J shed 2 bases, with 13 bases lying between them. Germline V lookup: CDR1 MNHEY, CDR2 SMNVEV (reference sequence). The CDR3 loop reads CASAPGGTYNEQFF. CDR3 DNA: TGTGCCAGCGCACCCGGCGGGACCTACAATGAGCAGTTCTTC.

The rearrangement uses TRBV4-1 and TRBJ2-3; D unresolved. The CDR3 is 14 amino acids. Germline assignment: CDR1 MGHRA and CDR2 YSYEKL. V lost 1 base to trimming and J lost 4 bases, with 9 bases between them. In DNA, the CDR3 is TGCGCCAGCAGCCAAGGACTTTTGGCAGATACGCAGTATTTT. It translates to CASSQGLLADTQYF.

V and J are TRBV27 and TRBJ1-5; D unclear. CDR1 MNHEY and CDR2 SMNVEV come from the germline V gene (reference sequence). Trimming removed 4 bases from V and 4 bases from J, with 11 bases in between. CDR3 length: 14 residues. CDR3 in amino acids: CASSSSRANQPQHF. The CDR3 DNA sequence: TGTGCCAGCAGTTCGTCGCGGGCTAATCAGCCCCAGCATTTT.

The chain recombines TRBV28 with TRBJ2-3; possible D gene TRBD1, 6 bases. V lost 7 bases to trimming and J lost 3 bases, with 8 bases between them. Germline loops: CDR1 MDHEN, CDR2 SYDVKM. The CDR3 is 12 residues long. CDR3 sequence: CASNTGTDTQYF. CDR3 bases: TGTGCCAGCAATACAGGGACAGATACGCAGTATTTT.

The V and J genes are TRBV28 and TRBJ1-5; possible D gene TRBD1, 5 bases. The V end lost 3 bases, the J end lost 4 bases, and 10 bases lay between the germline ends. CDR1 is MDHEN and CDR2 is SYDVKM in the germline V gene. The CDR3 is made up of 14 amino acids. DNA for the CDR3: TGTGCCAGCAGTTTTTGGGCAGGGAATCAGCCCCAGCATTTT. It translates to CASSFWAGNQPQHF.

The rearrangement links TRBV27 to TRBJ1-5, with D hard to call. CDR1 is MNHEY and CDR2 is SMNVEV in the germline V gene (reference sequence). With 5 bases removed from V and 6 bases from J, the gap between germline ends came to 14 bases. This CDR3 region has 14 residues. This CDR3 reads CASSPLGVAQPQHF. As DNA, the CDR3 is TGTGCCAGCAGTCCCCTCGGGGTCGCTCAGCCCCAGCATTTT.

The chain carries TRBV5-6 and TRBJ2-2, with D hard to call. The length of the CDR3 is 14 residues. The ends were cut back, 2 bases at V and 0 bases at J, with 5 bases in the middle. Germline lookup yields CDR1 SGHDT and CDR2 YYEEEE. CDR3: CASSFTPNTGELFF. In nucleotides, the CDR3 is TGTGCCAGCAGCTTTACACCGAACACCGGGGAGCTGTTTTTT.

CDR3 protein: CSVHRGAYGYTF. CDR3 in DNA: TGCAGCGTTCACAGGGGCGCCTATGGCTACACCTTC. This chain connects TRBV29-1 to TRBJ1-2, with 7 bases identical to TRBD1. Germline trimming cut 5 bases from V and 4 bases from J; bases unmatched to any gene: 4. The CDR3 is 12 amino acids. In germline, CDR1 is SQVTM, CDR2 ANQGSEA.

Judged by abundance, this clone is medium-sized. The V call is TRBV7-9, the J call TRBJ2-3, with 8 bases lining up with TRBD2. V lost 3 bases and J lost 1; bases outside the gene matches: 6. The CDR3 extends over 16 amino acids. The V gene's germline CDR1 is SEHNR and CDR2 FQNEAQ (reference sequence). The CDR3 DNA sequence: TGTGCCAGCAGCTTCGGACTAGCCACCGGCACAGATACGCAGTATTTT. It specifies CASSFGLATGTDTQYF.

CDR3 amino acids: CASSEAALAGSPNTGELFF. CDR3 DNA sequence: TGTGCCAGCAGTGAAGCGGCTTTAGCGGGGAGCCCGAACACCGGGGAGCTGTTTTTT. The chain couples TRBV2 to TRBJ2-2, with TRBD2 matching 8 bases. Germline values: CDR1 SNHLY, CDR2 FYNNEI. Losses at the gene ends were 0 bases for V and 0 bases for J; bases not matched to a gene: 9. The CDR3 totals 19 residues. The full variable domain, with the rest looked up from reference TRBV2 and TRBJ2-2, is EPEVTQTPSHQVTQMGQEVILRCVPISNHLYFYWYRQILGQKVEFLVSFYNNEISEKSEIFDDQFSVERPDGSNFTLKIRSTKLEDSAMYFCASSEAALAGSPNTGELFFGEGSRLTVL.

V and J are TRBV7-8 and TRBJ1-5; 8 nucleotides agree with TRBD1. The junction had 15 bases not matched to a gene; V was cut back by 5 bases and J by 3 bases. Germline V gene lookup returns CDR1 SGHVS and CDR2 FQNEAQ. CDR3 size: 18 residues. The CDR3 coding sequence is TGTGCCAGCAGCCAACGCCGAAGCCAGGGGGCTTTCAATCAGCCCCAGCATTTT. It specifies CASSQRRSQGAFNQPQHF. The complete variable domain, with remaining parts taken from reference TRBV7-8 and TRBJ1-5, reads GAGVSQSPRYKVAKRGQDVALRCDPISGHVSLFWYQQALGQGPEFLTYFQNEAQLDKSGLPSDRFFAERPEGSVSTLKIQRTQQEDSAVYLCASSQRRSQGAFNQPQHFGDGTRLSIL.

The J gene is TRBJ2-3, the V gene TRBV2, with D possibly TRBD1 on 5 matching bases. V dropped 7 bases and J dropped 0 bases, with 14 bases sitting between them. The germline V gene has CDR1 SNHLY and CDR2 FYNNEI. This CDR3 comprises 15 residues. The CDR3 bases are TGTGCCAGCATTCCCGATGGGGCTAGCACAGATACGCAGTATTTT. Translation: CASIPDGASTDTQYF.

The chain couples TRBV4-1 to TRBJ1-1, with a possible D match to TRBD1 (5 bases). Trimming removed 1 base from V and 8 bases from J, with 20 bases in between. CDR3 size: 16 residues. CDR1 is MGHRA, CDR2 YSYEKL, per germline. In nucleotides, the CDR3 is TGCGCCAGCAGCCAAGGAACCTCAGTCGGGGGAGAGGAAGCTTTCTTT. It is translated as CASSQGTSVGGEEAFF.

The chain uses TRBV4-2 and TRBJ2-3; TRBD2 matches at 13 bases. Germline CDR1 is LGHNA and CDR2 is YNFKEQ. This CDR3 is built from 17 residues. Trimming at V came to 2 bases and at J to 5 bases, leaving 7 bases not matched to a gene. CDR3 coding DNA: TGTGCCAGCAGCCAACTACTAGCGGGGGGGCAGGAAGATACGCAGTATTTT. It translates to CASSQLLAGGQEDTQYF.

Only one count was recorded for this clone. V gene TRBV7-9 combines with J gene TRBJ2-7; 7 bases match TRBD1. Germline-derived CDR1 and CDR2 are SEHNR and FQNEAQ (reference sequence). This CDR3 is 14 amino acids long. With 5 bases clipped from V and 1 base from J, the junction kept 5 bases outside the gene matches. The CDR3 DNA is TGTGCCAGCAGCCAATGGGACAGTTCCTACGAGCAGTACTTC. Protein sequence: CASSQWDSSYEQYF.

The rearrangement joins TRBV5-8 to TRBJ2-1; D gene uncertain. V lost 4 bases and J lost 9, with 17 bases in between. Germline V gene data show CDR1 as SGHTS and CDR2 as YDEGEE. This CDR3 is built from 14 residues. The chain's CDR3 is CASSINPRRAEQFF. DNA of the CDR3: TGTGCCAGCAGCATAAACCCTAGGAGAGCTGAGCAGTTCTTC.